This TCR beta chain is drawn from a study of blood T cell repertoires in COVID-19. Losses at the gene ends were 2 bases for V and 5 bases for J; bases not matched to a gene: 3. The CDR3 has 13 amino acids. Germline V gives CDR1 MNHEY, CDR2 SMNVEV (reference sequence). The data were produced by immunoSEQ multiplex PCR, yet TCRdb's version contains in-frame clones alone and is incomplete. Among roughly 250,000 clones listed, 86% were seen once. The chain links TRBV27 to TRBJ2-7; 7 nucleotides align to TRBD1. Sample: PBMCs or T cells enriched from blood (not recorded which). This clonotype was sampled from a woman aged 40 to 49 with acute COVID-19. DNA of the CDR3: TGTGCCAGCAGTTTAAACAGGGGCCACGAGCAGTACTTC. This gives the protein CASSLNRGHEQYF.